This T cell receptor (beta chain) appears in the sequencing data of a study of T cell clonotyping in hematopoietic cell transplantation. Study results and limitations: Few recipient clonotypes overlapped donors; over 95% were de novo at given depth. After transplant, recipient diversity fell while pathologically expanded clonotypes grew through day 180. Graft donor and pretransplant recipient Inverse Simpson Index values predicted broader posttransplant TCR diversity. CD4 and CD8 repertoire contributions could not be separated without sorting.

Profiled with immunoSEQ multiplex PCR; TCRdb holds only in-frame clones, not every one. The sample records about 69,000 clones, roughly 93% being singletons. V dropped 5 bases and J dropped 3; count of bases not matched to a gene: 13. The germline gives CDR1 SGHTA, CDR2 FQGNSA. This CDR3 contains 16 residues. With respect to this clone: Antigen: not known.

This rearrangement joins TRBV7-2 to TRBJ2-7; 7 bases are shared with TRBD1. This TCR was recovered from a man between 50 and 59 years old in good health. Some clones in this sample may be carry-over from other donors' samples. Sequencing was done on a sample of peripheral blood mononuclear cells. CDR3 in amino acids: CASSQTSGGVIYEQYF. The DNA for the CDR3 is TGTGCCAGCAGCCAGACTTCAGGGGGAGTGATCTACGAGCAGTACTTC. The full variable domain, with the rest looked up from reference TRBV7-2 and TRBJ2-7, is GAGVSQSPSNKVTEKGKDVELRCDPISGHTALYWYRQSLGQGLEFLIYFQGNSAPDKSGLPSDRFSAERTGGSVSTLTIQRTQQEDSAVYLCASSQTSGGVIYEQYFGPGTRLTVT.